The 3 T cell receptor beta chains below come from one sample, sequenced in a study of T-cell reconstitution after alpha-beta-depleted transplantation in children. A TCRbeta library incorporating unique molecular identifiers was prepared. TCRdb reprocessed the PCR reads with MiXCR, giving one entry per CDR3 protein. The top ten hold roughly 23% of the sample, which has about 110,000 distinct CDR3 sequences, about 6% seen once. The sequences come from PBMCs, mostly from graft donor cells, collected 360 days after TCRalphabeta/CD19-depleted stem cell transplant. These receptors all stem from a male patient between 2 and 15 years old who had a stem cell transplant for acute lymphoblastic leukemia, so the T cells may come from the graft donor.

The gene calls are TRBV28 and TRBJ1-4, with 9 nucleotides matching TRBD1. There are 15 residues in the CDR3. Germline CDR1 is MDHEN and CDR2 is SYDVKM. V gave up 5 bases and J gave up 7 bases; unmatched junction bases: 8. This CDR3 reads CASSLAGQGGEKLFF. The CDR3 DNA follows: TGTGCCAGCAGTCTCGCGGGACAGGGAGGTGAAAAACTGTTTTTT.

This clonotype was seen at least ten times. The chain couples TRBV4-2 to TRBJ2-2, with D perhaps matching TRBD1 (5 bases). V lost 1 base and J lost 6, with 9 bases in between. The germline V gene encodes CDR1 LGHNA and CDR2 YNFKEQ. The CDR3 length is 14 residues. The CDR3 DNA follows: TGTGCCAGCAGCCAAGCGACAGACCCCGGGGAGCTGTTTTTT. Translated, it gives CASSQATDPGELFF.

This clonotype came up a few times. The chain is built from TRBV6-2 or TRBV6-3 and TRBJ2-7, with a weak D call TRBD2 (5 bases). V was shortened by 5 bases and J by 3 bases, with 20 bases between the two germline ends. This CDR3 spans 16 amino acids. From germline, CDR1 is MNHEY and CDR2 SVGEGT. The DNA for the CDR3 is TGTGCCAGCAGTCCCCTTGGAGGCGGGCGGCTCTACGAGCAGTACTTC. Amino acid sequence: CASSPLGGGRLYEQYF.